This entry lists 18 T cell receptor beta chains sequenced from one sample in a study of metastatic and nonmetastatic thyroid tumors. Patients underwent thyroid surgery, and none had received any treatment before it. Via MiXCR, TCRdb re-called the PCR reads. The profile covers roughly 15,000 clones, with 20% to 30% appearing a single time and approximately 22% taken by the ten largest. The sequencing input was tumor tissue. The origin of the receptors is a female donor with papillary thyroid cancer or a benign thyroid nodule (not recorded which). Some clones in this sample may be carry-over from other donors' samples.

This clone was counted a few times. V and J are TRBV10-3 and TRBJ2-7; D uncertain. This CDR3 has 16 residues. V was clipped by 5 bases and J by 1 base, with 18 bases between them. From germline, CDR1 is ENHRY and CDR2 SYGVKD. As DNA, the CDR3 is TGTGCCATCAGTCCTTCGACGGAAAGAGCATCCTACGAGCAGTACTTC. Its protein product is CAISPSTERASYEQYF.

Judged by abundance, this clone is medium-sized. The chain couples TRBV27 to TRBJ1-1; tentatively, D is TRBD1 (5 bases). Germline V lookup: CDR1 MNHEY, CDR2 SMNVEV (reference sequence). This CDR3 is 17 amino acids long. V lost 3 bases and J 1 base, leaving 18 bases between the germline ends. CDR3 nucleotide sequence: TGTGCCAGCAGTTTTTCAAGAGCTAGGGGCAGGAACACTGAAGCTTTCTTT. It specifies CASSFSRARGRNTEAFF.

A note on this clone: The junction departs from the called germline gene at one end, perhaps through a read error. The chain recombines TRBV20-1 with TRBJ2-7, with D hard to call. Germline values: CDR1 DFQATT, CDR2 SNEGSKA (reference sequence). This CDR3 spans 13 amino acids. CDR3 DNA: TGCAGTGCTAGTACGGGCCAGCACTACGAGCAGTGCTTC. It translates to CSASTGQHYEQCF.

For this clone: Within the sample, other DNA sequences also encode this same CDR3. This chain joins TRBV3-1 and TRBJ2-7; 7 bases line up with TRBD2. Germline-derived CDR1 and CDR2 are LGHDT and YNNKEL (reference sequence). The V segment lost 4 bases and the J segment 0 bases; nucleotides outside the gene matches: 6. There are 15 residues in the CDR3. The CDR3 here is CASSPSGGGSYEQYF. DNA of the CDR3: TGTGCCAGCAGCCCTAGTGGGGGGGGCTCCTACGAGCAGTACTTC.

The J gene is TRBJ2-7, the V gene TRBV7-9, with TRBD1 identical over 7 bases. Germline CDR1 is SEHNR and CDR2 is FQNEAQ (reference sequence). V was pared by 6 bases and J by 4 bases, with 12 bases of the junction left unmatched. This CDR3 comprises 15 residues. This chain's CDR3 is CASSQSTGVWYEQYF. DNA for the CDR3: TGTGCCAGCAGTCAATCCACAGGGGTGTGGTACGAGCAGTACTTC.

As for this clone: A read error is possible here, since a much larger clone lies one base away. This sequence joins TRBV6-1 and TRBJ1-1, with TRBD1 matching 7 bases. The CDR3 runs to 13 residues. Germline CDR1 and CDR2: MNHNS and SASEGT. CDR3 region: CASSRDSGLEALF. The CDR3 nucleotides read TGTGCCAGCAGTAGGGACAGCGGACTTGAAGCTTTATTT.

The chain links TRBV6-1 to TRBJ2-3; maybe TRBD2 (6 bases). CDR1 is MNHNS and CDR2 is SASEGT in the germline V gene. This CDR3 spans 16 amino acids. V was shortened by 10 bases and J by 2 bases, with 22 bases between the two germline ends. The CDR3 DNA reads TGTGCCAACACCCCCCCGGCGGGGTCCCTCACAGATACGCAGTATTTT. Its translation is CANTPPAGSLTDTQYF.

This clone was seen repeatedly, ten times or more. The chain has TRBV11-2 and TRBJ2-5; 11 nucleotides match TRBD2. The germline V gene encodes CDR1 SGHAT and CDR2 FQNNGV. The CDR3 has 18 amino acids. Germline trimming cut 2 bases from V and 1 base from J; bases unmatched to any gene: 9. Written as DNA, the CDR3 is TGTGCCAGCAGCTTAAGGGGATCTAGCGGGGGGATCCAAGAGACCCAGTACTTC. Its translation is CASSLRGSSGGIQETQYF.

This clone was seen ten or more times. The chain employs TRBV4-2 and TRBJ1-6; the match to TRBD1 covers 7 bases. Germline assignment: CDR1 LGHNA and CDR2 YNFKEQ. The ends lost 4 bases at V and 4 bases at J; junction bases unmatched: 7. The CDR3 is made up of 16 amino acids. The CDR3 nucleotides read TGTGCCAGCAGCCTAGGGGGCCCTTTTTATAATTCACCCCTCCACTTT. Translation gives CASSLGGPFYNSPLHF.

This clone is categorized as medium-sized. The V gene is TRBV11-2, the J gene TRBJ2-3; D unclear. Trimming removed 5 bases from V and 6 bases from J, with 9 bases in between. Germline CDR1 SGHAT, CDR2 FQNNGV. CDR3 length: 12 residues. CDR3: CASSQTHDTQYF. For the CDR3, the DNA is TGTGCCAGCAGCCAGACTCATGATACGCAGTATTTT. Full variable domain (outside the CDR3, taken from reference TRBV11-2 and TRBJ2-3): EAGVAQSPRYKIIEKRQSVAFWCNPISGHATLYWYQQILGQGPKLLIQFQNNGVVDDSQLPKDRFSAERLKGVDSTLKIQPAKLEDSAVYLCASSQTHDTQYFGPGTRLTVL.

By share of the sample, this clone is medium-sized. The chain combines TRBV6-1 with TRBJ2-7; 7 positions agree with TRBD1. From germline, CDR1 is MNHNS and CDR2 SASEGT. J gave up 4 bases and V 5 bases, and 8 bases lay outside the gene matches. The CDR3 consists of 14 residues. CDR3 nucleotides: TGTGCCAGCAGTTCCCCCGACAGGGCGTACGAGCAGTACTTC. Amino acid sequence: CASSSPDRAYEQYF.

This clone has only a few counts. A read error may explain this, as a much larger clone is one base away. This chain joins TRBV20-1 and TRBJ1-1; a weak D match, TRBD1 (5 bases). V was shortened by 3 bases and J by 2 bases, with 16 bases between the two germline ends. Germline values: CDR1 DFQATT, CDR2 SNEGSKA (reference sequence). CDR3 length: 15 amino acids. The CDR3 DNA sequence: TGCAGTGCTAGTCGGAGGGGCGCATCCAACACTGAAGCTTTCTTT. It translates to CSASRRGASNTEAFF.

The sample holds one count of this clone. Relative to the germline gene, one junction end is altered; a read error may explain this. The V and J genes are TRBV4-1 and TRBJ2-7, with 7 bases that match TRBD1. This CDR3 comprises 15 residues. Germline CDR1 and CDR2: MGHRA and YSYEKL. CDR3 DNA sequence: TGCTCCAGCAGCCAAGCAGTGAAACAGGGGTACGAGCAGTACTTC. Its translation is CSSSQAVKQGYEQYF.

The rearrangement joins TRBV5-6 to TRBJ2-5, with a tentative D call TRBD1 (6 bases). Looked up from germline, CDR1 is SGHDT and CDR2 is YYEEEE. The CDR3 contains 14 residues. Deletions cut 2 bases from V and 3 bases from J, with 11 bases between. CDR3 loop: CASSFRAGEETQYF. As DNA, the CDR3 is TGTGCCAGCAGCTTTAGGGCAGGGGAAGAGACCCAGTACTTC. Full variable domain (missing parts from reference TRBV5-6 and TRBJ2-5): DAGVTQSPTHLIKTRGQQVTLRCSPKSGHDTVSWYQQALGQGPQFIFQYYEEEERQRGNFPDRFSGHQFPNYSSELNVNALLLGDSALYLCASSFRAGEETQYFGPGTRLLVL.

The chain joins TRBV20-1 to TRBJ1-6; 12 bases line up with TRBD1. The V and J ends lost 6 bases and 7 bases, in that order; junction bases with no gene match: 10. Germline-derived CDR1 and CDR2 are DFQATT and SNEGSKA (reference sequence). The CDR3 runs 16 residues. The CDR3 DNA follows: TGCAGTGCGCCTCCGGGACAGGGGGCTCGAAATTCACCCCTCCACTTT. Translation gives CSAPPGQGARNSPLHF.

By share of the sample, this clone is medium-sized. The chain has TRBV19 and TRBJ1-6; perhaps TRBD1 as D (6 bases). V lost 5 bases and J 9 bases, leaving 17 bases between the germline ends. Germline V gene lookup returns CDR1 LNHDA and CDR2 SQIVND (reference sequence). This CDR3 comprises 15 residues. The CDR3 reads CASSSTPGQTSPLHF. Here the CDR3 DNA reads TGTGCCAGTAGTTCCACTCCAGGACAGACTTCACCCCTCCACTTT.

This clone was seen more than once but under ten times. The chain is built from TRBV25-1 and TRBJ2-7, with D maybe TRBD1 (6 bases). Trimming left V 10 bases short and J 6 bases short, with 16 bases between. This CDR3 has 12 amino acids. The germline gives CDR1 MGHDK, CDR2 SYGVNS. CDR3 sequence reads: CATKQGRGEQYF. The CDR3 DNA is TGTGCCACCAAACAGGGTAGAGGCGAGCAGTACTTC.

This clone was counted between two and nine times. At one end, the junction sequence differs from germline, possibly due to a read error. This chain joins TRBV6-1 and TRBJ2-7, with D possibly matching TRBD2 (5 bases). Germline V gives CDR1 MNHNS, CDR2 SASEGT. The CDR3 extends over 16 amino acids. CDR3 region: CASSEVPSGGPYEHYF. CDR3 DNA sequence: TGTGCCAGCAGTGAAGTCCCCAGCGGTGGCCCCTACGAGCATTACTTC.